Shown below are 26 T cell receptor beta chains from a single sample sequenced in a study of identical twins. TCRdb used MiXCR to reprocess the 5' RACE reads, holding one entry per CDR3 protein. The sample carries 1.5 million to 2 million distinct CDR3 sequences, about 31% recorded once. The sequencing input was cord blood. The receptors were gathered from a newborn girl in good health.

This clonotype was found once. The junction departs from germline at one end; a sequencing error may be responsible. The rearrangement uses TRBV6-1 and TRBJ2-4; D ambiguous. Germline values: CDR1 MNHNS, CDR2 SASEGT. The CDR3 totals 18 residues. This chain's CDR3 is CASSEAPAPTVAKNIQSF. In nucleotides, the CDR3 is TGTGCCAGCAGTGAAGCGCCCGCGCCGACCGTAGCCAAAAACATTCAGTCCTTC.

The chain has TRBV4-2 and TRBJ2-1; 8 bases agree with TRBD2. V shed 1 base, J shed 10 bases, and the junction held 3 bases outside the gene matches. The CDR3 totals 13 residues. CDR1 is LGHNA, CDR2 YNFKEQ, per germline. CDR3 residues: CASSQAGLGEQFF. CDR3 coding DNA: TGTGCCAGCAGCCAAGCGGGACTAGGCGAGCAGTTCTTC.

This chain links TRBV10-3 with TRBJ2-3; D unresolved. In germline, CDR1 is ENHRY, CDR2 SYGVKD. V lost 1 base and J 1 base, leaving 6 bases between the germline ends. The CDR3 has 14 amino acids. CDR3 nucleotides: TGTGCCATCAGTGAGTTCGACCGCACAGATACGCAGTATTTT. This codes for CAISEFDRTDTQYF.

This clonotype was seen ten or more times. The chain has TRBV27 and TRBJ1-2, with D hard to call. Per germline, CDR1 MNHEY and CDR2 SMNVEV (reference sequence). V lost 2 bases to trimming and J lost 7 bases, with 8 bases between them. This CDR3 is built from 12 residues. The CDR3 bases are TGTGCCAGCAGTTTAAGCGGTACTGGCTACACCTTC. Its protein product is CASSLSGTGYTF.

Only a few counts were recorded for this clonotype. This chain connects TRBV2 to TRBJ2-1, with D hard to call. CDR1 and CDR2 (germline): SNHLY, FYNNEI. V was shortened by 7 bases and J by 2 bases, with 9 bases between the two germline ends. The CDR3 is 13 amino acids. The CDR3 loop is CASMQAAYNEQFF. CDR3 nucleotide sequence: TGTGCCAGCATGCAGGCGGCCTACAATGAGCAGTTCTTC.

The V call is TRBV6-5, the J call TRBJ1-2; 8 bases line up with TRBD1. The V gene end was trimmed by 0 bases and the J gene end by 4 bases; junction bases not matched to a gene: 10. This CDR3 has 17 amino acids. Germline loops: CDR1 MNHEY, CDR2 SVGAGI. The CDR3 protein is CASSYSWGPDRAYGYTF. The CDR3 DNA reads TGTGCCAGCAGTTACTCTTGGGGCCCGGACAGGGCCTATGGCTACACCTTC.

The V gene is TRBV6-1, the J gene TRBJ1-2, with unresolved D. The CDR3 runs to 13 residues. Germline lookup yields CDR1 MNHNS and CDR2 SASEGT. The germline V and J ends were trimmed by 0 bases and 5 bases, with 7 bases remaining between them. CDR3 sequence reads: CASSEAGPYGYTF. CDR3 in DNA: TGTGCCAGCAGTGAAGCTGGACCTTATGGCTACACCTTC.

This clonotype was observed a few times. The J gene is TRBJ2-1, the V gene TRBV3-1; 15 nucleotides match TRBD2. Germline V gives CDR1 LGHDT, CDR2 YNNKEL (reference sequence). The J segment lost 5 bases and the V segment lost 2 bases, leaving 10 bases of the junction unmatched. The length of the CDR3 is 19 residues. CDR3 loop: CASSQTGLAGGRSDNEQFF. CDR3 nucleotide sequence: TGTGCCAGCAGCCAAACAGGACTAGCGGGAGGGAGGTCCGACAATGAGCAGTTCTTC.

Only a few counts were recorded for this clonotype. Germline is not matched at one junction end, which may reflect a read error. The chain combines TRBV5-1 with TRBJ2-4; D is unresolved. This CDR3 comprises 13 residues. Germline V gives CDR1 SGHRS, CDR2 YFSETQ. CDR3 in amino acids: CASSLVTENIQYF. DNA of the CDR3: TGCGCTAGCAGCTTGGTTACGGAAAACATTCAGTACTTC. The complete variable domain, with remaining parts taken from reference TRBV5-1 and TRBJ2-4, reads KAGVTQTPRYLIKTRGQQVTLSCSPISGHRSVSWYQQTPGQGLQFLFEYFSETQRNKGNFPGRFSGRQFSNSRSEMNVSTLELGDSALYLCASSLVTENIQYFGAGTRLSVL.

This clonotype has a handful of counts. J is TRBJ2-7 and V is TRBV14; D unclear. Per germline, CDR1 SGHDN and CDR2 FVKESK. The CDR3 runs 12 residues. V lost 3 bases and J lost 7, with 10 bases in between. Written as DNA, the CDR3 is TGTGCCAGCAGCCATTCCCACAATGAGCAGTACTTC. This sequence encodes CASSHSHNEQYF.

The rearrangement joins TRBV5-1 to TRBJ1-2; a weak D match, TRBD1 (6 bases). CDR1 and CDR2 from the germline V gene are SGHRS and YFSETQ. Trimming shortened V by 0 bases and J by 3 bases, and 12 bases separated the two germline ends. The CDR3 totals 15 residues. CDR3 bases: TGCGCCAGCAGCTTGGCCCGGGCAGGGGACTATGGCTACACCTTC. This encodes CASSLARAGDYGYTF.

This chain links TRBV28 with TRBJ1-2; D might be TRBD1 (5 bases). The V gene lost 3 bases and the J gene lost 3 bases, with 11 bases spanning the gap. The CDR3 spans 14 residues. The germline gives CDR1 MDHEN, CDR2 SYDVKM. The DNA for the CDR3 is TGTGCCAGCAGTTTTGGGGGGGACGACTATGGCTACACCTTC. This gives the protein CASSFGGDDYGYTF.

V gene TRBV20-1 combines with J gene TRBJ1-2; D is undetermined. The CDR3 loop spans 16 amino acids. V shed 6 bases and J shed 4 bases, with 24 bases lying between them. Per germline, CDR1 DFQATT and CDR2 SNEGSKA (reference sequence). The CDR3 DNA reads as TGCAGTGCCGCGCAGATCCACTTCCTCGGCAGCTATGGCTACACCTTC. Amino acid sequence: CSAAQIHFLGSYGYTF.

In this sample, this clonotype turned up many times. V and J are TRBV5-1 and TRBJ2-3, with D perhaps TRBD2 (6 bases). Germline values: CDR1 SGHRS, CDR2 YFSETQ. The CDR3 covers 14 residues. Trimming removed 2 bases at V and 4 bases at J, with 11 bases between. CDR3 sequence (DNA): TGCGCCAGCAGCTTACGAGGGACTGCAGATACGCAGTATTTT. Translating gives CASSLRGTADTQYF.

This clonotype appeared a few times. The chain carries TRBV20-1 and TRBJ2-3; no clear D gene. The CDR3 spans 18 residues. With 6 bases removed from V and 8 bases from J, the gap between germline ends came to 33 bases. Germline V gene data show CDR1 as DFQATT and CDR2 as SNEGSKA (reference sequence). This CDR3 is CSAGSKTQYFPRPATQYF. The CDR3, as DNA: TGCAGTGCCGGGTCGAAGACTCAATACTTCCCCCGGCCCGCTACGCAGTATTTT.

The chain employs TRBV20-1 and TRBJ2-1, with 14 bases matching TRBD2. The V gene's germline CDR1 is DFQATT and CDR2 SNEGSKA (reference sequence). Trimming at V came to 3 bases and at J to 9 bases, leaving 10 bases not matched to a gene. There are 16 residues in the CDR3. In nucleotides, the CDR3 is TGCAGTGCTAGGAGACTAGCGGGGGGGCTCAAGGGTGAGCAGTTCTTC. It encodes CSARRLAGGLKGEQFF.

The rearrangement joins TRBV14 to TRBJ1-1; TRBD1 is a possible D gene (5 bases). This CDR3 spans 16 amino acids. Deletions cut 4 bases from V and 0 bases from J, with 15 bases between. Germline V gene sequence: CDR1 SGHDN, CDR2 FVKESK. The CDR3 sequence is CASSPRALGMNTEAFF. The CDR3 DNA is TGTGCCAGCAGCCCCAGGGCCCTGGGGATGAACACTGAAGCTTTCTTT.

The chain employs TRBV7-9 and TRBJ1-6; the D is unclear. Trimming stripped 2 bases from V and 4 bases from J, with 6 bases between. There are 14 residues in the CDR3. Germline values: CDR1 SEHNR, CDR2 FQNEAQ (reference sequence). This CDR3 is CASSLKQYNSPLHF. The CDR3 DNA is TGTGCCAGCAGCTTAAAACAGTATAATTCACCCCTCCACTTT.

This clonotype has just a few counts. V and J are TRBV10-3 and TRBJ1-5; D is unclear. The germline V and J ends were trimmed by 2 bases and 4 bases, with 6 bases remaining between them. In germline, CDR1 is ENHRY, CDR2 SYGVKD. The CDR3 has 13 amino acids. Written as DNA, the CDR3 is TGTGCCATCAGTGAGGGGAGGAATCAGCCCCAGCATTTT. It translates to CAISEGRNQPQHF.

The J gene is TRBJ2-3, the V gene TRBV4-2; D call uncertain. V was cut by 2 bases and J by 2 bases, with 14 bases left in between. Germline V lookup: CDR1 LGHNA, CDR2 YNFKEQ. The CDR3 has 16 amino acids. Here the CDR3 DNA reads TGTGCCAGCAGCCAACCATTGTCCTACCCCACAGATACGCAGTATTTT. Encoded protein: CASSQPLSYPTDTQYF.

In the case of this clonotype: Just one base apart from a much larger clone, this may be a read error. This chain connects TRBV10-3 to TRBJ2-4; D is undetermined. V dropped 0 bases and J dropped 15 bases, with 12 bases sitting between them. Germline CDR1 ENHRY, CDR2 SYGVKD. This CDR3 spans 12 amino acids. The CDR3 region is CAISESPSLRYF. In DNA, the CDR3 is TGTGCCATCAGTGAGTCGCCAAGTTTAAGGTACTTC.

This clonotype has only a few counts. CDR3 region: CASSLSRGGSTEAFF. CDR3 bases: TGTGCCAGCAGTTTAAGTCGCGGGGGATCCACTGAAGCTTTCTTT. The chain has TRBV27 and TRBJ1-1; D may be TRBD1 (5 bases). The CDR3 has 15 amino acids. V dropped 2 bases and J dropped 4 bases, with 14 bases sitting between them. Per germline, CDR1 MNHEY and CDR2 SMNVEV (reference sequence).

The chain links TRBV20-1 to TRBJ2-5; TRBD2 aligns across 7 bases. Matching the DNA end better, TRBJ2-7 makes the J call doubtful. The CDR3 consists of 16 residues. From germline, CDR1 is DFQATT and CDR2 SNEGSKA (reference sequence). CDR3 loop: CSARVHGRVFVDEQYF. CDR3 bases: TGCAGTGCTAGAGTTCATGGGAGGGTCTTTGTTGACGAGCAGTACTTC.

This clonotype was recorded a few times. As DNA, the CDR3 is TGTGCCAGCAGTTCACCCGGACAGGTTAACTATGGCTACACCTTC. This codes for CASSSPGQVNYGYTF. This rearrangement joins TRBV6-6 to TRBJ1-2; the match to TRBD1 covers 7 bases. Trimming took 4 bases from V and 1 from J; bases not matched to a gene: 6. The CDR3 is 15 residues long. Germline CDR1 is MNHNY and CDR2 is SVGAGI (reference sequence).

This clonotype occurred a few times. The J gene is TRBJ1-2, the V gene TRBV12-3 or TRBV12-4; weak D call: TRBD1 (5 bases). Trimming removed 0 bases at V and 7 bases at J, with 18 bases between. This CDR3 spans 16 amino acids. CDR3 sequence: CASSLAPIGAVSGYTF. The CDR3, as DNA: TGTGCCAGCAGTTTAGCTCCAATTGGGGCAGTGAGTGGCTACACCTTC.

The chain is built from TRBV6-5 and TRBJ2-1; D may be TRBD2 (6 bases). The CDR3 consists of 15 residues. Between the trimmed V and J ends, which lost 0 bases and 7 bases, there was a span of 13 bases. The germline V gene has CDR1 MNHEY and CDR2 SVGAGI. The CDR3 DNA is TGTGCCAGCAGTTACTCTGGAGGGAGCGGGAATGAGCAGTTCTTC. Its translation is CASSYSGGSGNEQFF.